This entry lists 2 T cell receptor beta chains sequenced from one sample in a study of cytomegalovirus exposure and HLA in healthy donors. Profiled with immunoSEQ multiplex PCR; TCRdb holds only in-frame clones, not every one. The sample includes about 220,000 clones, about nine tenths seen only once; the top ten take 1% to 1.2%. The specimen was PBMCs. These receptors originate from a woman aged 18 to 35 in good health and CMV-seronegative.

The chain is built from TRBV25-1 and TRBJ1-5; no clear D. The germline V gene encodes CDR1 MGHDK and CDR2 SYGVNS. V was clipped by 4 bases and J by 0 bases, with 19 bases between them. The CDR3 consists of 18 residues. CDR3 in DNA: TGTGCCAGCAGTGTACCTAAAGTGAGGGCGGTTAGCAATCAGCCCCAGCATTTT. Amino acid sequence: CASSVPKVRAVSNQPQHF.

This clone occurred once. The chain has TRBV27 and TRBJ2-1; TRBD2 matches 8 bases. The CDR3 sequence is 14 residues long. The V and J ends lost 6 bases and 5 bases, in that order; junction bases with no gene match: 6. Germline CDR1 and CDR2: MNHEY and SMNVEV (reference sequence). CDR3 sequence: CASRASGRHNEQFF. CDR3 bases: TGTGCCAGCAGGGCAAGCGGGAGACACAATGAGCAGTTCTTC.